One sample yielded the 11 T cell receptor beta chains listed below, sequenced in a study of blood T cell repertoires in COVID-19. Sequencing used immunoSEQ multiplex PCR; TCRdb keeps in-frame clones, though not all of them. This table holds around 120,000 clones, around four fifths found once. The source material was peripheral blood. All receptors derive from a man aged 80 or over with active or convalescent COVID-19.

As DNA, the CDR3 is TGCGCCAGCAGCCAGACGACAGGACCCTATGGCTACACCTTC. This sequence encodes CASSQTTGPYGYTF. The rearrangement joins TRBV4-1 to TRBJ1-2, with a weak D call TRBD1 (6 bases). CDR1 and CDR2 (germline): MGHRA, YSYEKL. The CDR3 has 14 amino acids. V lost 3 bases and J lost 4, with 12 bases in between.

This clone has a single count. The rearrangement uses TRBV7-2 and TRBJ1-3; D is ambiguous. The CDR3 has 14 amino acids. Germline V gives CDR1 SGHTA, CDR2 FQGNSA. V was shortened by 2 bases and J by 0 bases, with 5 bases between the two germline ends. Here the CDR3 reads CASSLSSSGNTIYF. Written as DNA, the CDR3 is TGTGCCAGCAGCTTAAGTAGCTCTGGAAACACCATATATTTT.

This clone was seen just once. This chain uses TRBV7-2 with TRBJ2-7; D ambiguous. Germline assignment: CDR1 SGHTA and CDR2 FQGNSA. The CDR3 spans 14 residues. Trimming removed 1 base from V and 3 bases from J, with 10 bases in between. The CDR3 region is CASSLEYSNYEQYF. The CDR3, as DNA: TGTGCCAGCAGCTTAGAGTACAGCAACTACGAGCAGTACTTC.

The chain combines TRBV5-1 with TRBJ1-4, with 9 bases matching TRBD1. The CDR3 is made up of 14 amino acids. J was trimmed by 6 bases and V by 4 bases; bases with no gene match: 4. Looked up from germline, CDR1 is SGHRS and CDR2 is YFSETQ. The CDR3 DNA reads TGCGCCAGCAGCACCGGGACAGGGTATGAAAAACTGTTTTTT. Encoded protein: CASSTGTGYEKLFF.

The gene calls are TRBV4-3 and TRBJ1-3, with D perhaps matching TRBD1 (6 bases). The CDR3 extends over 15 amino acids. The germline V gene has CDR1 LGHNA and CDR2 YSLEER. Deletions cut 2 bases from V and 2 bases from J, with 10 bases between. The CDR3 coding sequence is TGCGCCAGCAGCCAACTAACAGGGCCTGGAAACACCATATATTTT. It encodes CASSQLTGPGNTIYF.

The CDR3 reads CASSYHRGLIYEQYF. The CDR3 nucleotides are TGTGCCAGCAGCTACCACAGGGGGCTTATCTACGAGCAGTACTTC. The chain combines TRBV11-1 with TRBJ2-7, with TRBD1 matching over 9 bases. V gave up 4 bases and J gave up 3 bases; unmatched junction bases: 7. Germline V gives CDR1 SGHAT, CDR2 FQDESV (reference sequence). The CDR3 runs to 15 residues.

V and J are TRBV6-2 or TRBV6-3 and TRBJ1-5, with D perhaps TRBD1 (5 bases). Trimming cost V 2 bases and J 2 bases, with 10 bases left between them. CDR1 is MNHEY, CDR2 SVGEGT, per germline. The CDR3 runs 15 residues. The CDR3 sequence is CASSYGAIGNQPQHF. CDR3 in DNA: TGTGCCAGCAGTTACGGGGCCATAGGCAATCAGCCCCAGCATTTT.

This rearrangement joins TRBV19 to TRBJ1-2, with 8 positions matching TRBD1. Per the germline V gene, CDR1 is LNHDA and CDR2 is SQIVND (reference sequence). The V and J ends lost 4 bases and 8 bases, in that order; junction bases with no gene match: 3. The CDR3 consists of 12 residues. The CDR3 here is CASSTGGWGYTF. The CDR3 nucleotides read TGTGCCAGTAGTACAGGGGGCTGGGGCTACACCTTC.

For the CDR3, the DNA is TGTGCCAGCAGCTTAGCGGCACAATTCTACGAGCAGTACTTC. It codes for CASSLAAQFYEQYF. The chain is built from TRBV7-2 and TRBJ2-7; D is undetermined. CDR1 is SGHTA and CDR2 is FQGNSA in the germline V gene. V shed 0 bases and J shed 3 bases, with 9 bases lying between them. The CDR3 sequence is 14 residues long.

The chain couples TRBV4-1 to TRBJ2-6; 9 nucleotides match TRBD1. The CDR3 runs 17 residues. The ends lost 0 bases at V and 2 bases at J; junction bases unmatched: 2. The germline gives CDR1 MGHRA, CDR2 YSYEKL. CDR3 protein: CASSQETGGAGANVLTF. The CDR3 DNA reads TGCGCCAGCAGCCAAGAGACAGGGGGGGCTGGGGCCAACGTCCTGACTTTC.

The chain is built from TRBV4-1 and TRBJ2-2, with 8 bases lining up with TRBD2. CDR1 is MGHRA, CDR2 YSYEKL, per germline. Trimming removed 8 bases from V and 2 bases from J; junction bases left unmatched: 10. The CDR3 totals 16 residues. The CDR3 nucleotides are TGCGCCAGCGGGGCCAGCGGGGGATTTAACACCGGGGAGCTGTTTTTT. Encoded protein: CASGASGGFNTGELFF.